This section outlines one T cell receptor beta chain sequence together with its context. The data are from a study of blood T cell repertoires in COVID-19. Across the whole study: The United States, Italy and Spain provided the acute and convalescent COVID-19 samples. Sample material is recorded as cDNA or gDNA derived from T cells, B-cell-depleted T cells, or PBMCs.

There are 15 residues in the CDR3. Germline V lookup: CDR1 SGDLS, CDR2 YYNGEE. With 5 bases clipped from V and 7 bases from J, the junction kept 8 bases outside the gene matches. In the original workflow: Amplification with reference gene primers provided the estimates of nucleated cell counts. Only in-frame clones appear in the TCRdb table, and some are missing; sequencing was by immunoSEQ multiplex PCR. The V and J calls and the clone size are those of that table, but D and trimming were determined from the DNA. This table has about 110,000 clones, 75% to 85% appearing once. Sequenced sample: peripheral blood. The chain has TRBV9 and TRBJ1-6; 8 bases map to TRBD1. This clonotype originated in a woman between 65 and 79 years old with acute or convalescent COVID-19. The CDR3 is CASSPGQGDNSPLHF. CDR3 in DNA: TGTGCCAGCAGTCCCGGACAGGGAGACAATTCACCCCTCCACTTT.